The 26 T cell receptor beta chains reported below all come from one sample, sequenced in a study of vaccination effects on CD4 cells after COVID-19. Antigen specificity for these receptors is unknown. Within the ViraFEST assay, antigen-specific CD4+ T cells underwent expansion with viral peptide pools prior to sequencing. Once cultured for roughly 10 days, the cells underwent separation to obtain CD4+ T cells. By PCR, the person was confirmed to have had SARS-CoV-2 infection between March and December 2020. TCRdb keeps only in-frame clones here, not all; method: immunoSEQ multiplex PCR. The sample shows 20,000 to 25,000 clones, 74% of them seen only once. Sequences were derived from CD4+ T cells from PBMCs cultured with a peptide pool, sampled before COVID-19 vaccination. These receptor sequences come from a human donor who had a prior SARS-CoV-2 infection.

This clone has just one count. The CDR3 coding sequence is TGTGCCAGCAGCTCACGACCACAGGGATGGAACACTGAAGCTTTCTTT. Its translation: CASSSRPQGWNTEAFF. The chain combines TRBV7-9 with TRBJ1-1; D may be TRBD1 (6 bases). The CDR3 has 16 residues. Trimming pared 4 bases from V and 1 base from J, leaving 16 bases between. Germline V gene lookup returns CDR1 SEHNR and CDR2 FQNEAQ (reference sequence). Full variable domain (remainder filled in from reference TRBV7-9 and TRBJ1-1): DTGVSQNPRHKITKRGQNVTFRCDPISEHNRLYWYRQTLGQGPEFLTYFQNEAQLEKSRLLSDRFSAERPKGSFSTLEIQRTEQGDSAMYLCASSSRPQGWNTEAFFGQGTRLTVV.

J is TRBJ1-2 and V is TRBV6-5; possible D gene TRBD1, 6 bases. Trimming removed 7 bases from V and 4 bases from J, with 19 bases in between. The CDR3 runs 15 residues. CDR1 and CDR2 (germline): MNHEY, SVGAGI. The CDR3 sequence is CASTRPDSNPYGYTF. The CDR3 DNA follows: TGTGCCAGCACGCGCCCGGACAGCAACCCCTATGGCTACACCTTC.

The chain combines TRBV9 with TRBJ2-7, with 8 nucleotides matching TRBD1. V lost 3 bases and J lost 5; bases outside the gene matches: 7. This CDR3 is built from 14 residues. Looked up from germline, CDR1 is SGDLS and CDR2 is YYNGEE. CDR3 in DNA: TGTGCCAGCAGCGCTTTGACAGGGGCCGACGAGCAGTACTTC. This translates into CASSALTGADEQYF.

The V call is TRBV7-2, the J call TRBJ1-3; TRBD1 might be the D (5 bases). The V end was cut by 2 bases, the J end by 2 bases, with 13 bases between. Germline V gives CDR1 SGHTA, CDR2 FQGNSA. This CDR3 spans 16 amino acids. Written as DNA, the CDR3 is TGTGCCAGCAGCTTATTTGGGGGAAGAACTGGAAACACCATATATTTT. Amino acid sequence: CASSLFGGRTGNTIYF. The full variable domain, with the rest looked up from reference TRBV7-2 and TRBJ1-3, is GAGVSQSPSNKVTEKGKDVELRCDPISGHTALYWYRQSLGQGLEFLIYFQGNSAPDKSGLPSDRFSAERTGGSVSTLTIQRTQQEDSAVYLCASSLFGGRTGNTIYFGEGSWLTVV.

The DNA of the CDR3 is TGTGCCAGCGGCGAGGACGCGTTTGGCGAGCAGTACTTC. The encoded protein is CASGEDAFGEQYF. V and J are TRBV6-5 and TRBJ2-7, with D uncertain. The CDR3 has 13 amino acids. Germline assignment: CDR1 MNHEY and CDR2 SVGAGI. Trimming removed 8 bases from V and 6 bases from J, with 17 bases in between.

The chain carries TRBV7-9 and TRBJ2-3; 7 bases match TRBD2. This CDR3 comprises 16 residues. Germline CDR1 is SEHNR and CDR2 is FQNEAQ (reference sequence). V lost 5 bases to trimming and J lost 2 bases; unmatched junction nucleotides: 10. The CDR3 protein is CASSLRTGGDTDTQYF. The CDR3 nucleotides read TGTGCCAGCAGCCTTCGGACGGGGGGAGACACAGATACGCAGTATTTT.

The V and J genes are TRBV5-4 and TRBJ2-1, with 8 bases fitting TRBD1. The V gene's germline CDR1 is SGHNT and CDR2 YYREEE (reference sequence). The length of the CDR3 is 15 residues. The V gene end was trimmed by 3 bases and the J gene end by 8 bases; junction bases not matched to a gene: 10. The CDR3 sequence is CASSSGQGDIDEQFF. The CDR3 coding sequence is TGTGCCAGCAGCTCTGGACAGGGAGATATAGATGAGCAGTTCTTC.

The rearrangement links TRBV15 to TRBJ2-7, with 8 bases fitting TRBD1. Germline trimming cut 0 bases from V and 3 bases from J; bases unmatched to any gene: 10. The CDR3 loop spans 17 amino acids. From germline, CDR1 is LNHNV and CDR2 YYDKDF (reference sequence). The CDR3 DNA reads as TGTGCCACCAGCAGAGAACCCTATCCTGACAGGGGCTACGAGCAGTACTTC. This codes for CATSREPYPDRGYEQYF.

This chain links TRBV9 with TRBJ1-1; D remains unclear. Between the trimmed V and J ends, which lost 0 bases and 4 bases, there was a span of 7 bases. CDR3 length equals 13 residues. CDR1 SGDLS and CDR2 YYNGEE come from the germline V gene. The CDR3 nucleotides are TGTGCCAGCAGCGTAGTAGACGGCACTGAAGCTTTCTTT. Translated: CASSVVDGTEAFF.

The gene calls are TRBV3-1 (or the pseudogene TRBV3-2) and TRBJ2-3; maybe TRBD2 (5 bases). Trimming shortened V by 1 base and J by 1 base, and 15 bases separated the two germline ends. Germline V gene lookup returns CDR1 LGHDT and CDR2 YNNKEL (reference sequence). The CDR3 has 17 residues. CDR3: CASSQAIERRGTDTQYF. Written as DNA, the CDR3 is TGTGCCAGCAGCCAAGCTATAGAGCGGCGAGGCACAGATACGCAGTATTTT.

V is TRBV2 and J is TRBJ2-3; 11 bases map to TRBD2. The germline V gene has CDR1 SNHLY and CDR2 FYNNEI. With V trimmed by 6 bases and J by 2 bases, 4 bases remained unmatched. The CDR3 runs 15 residues. The CDR3 protein is CASRRLAGTTDTQYF. The CDR3 DNA reads as TGTGCCAGCAGACGACTAGCGGGGACCACAGATACGCAGTATTTT.

The chain links TRBV7-3 to TRBJ2-2; TRBD2 matches 8 bases. V dropped 2 bases and J dropped 4; count of bases not matched to a gene: 15. This CDR3 contains 19 residues. Per germline, CDR1 SGHTA and CDR2 FQGTGA. The CDR3 loop reads CASSLYRAASGHPTGELFF. The CDR3 nucleotides are TGTGCCAGCAGCTTATATAGGGCGGCTAGCGGGCATCCCACCGGGGAGCTGTTTTTT.

CDR3 bases: TGCGCCAGCAGTAGCCCAGCGGGGAGTTTCTACGAGCAGTACTTC. It specifies CASSSPAGSFYEQYF. This chain connects TRBV10-1 to TRBJ2-7, with TRBD2 identical over 7 bases. Losses at the gene ends were 5 bases for V and 3 bases for J; bases not matched to a gene: 10. CDR1 is WNHNN and CDR2 is SYGVQD in the germline V gene (reference sequence). This CDR3 comprises 15 residues.

The V gene is TRBV18, the J gene TRBJ1-2; no definite D call. There are 11 residues in the CDR3. V was clipped by 4 bases and J by 6 bases, with 6 bases between them. In germline, CDR1 is KGHSH, CDR2 LQKENI. The CDR3 is CASSLGNGYTF. The DNA of the CDR3 is TGTGCCAGCTCACTAGGGAATGGCTACACCTTC.

The rearrangement uses TRBV24-1 and TRBJ2-7; either TRBD1 or TRBD2 may supply D (6 bases each). Germline loops: CDR1 KGHDR, CDR2 SFDVKD. Deletions cut 3 bases from V and 7 bases from J, with 9 bases between. This CDR3 region has 12 residues. The CDR3 DNA sequence: TGTGCCACCAGTGATGCGGGGACAGAGCAGTACTTC. It encodes CATSDAGTEQYF.

The chain couples TRBV18 to TRBJ1-1, with a possible D match to TRBD1 (6 bases). Trimming removed 0 bases from V and 0 bases from J, with 14 bases in between. In germline, CDR1 is KGHSH, CDR2 LQKENI. This CDR3 has 17 amino acids. The CDR3 region is CASSPPGRGGMNTEAFF. The CDR3, as DNA: TGTGCCAGCTCACCACCAGGACGGGGGGGCATGAACACTGAAGCTTTCTTT.

The chain uses TRBV30 and TRBJ1-5; no clear D gene. This CDR3 has 13 amino acids. Germline V gene lookup returns CDR1 GTSNPN and CDR2 SVGIG (reference sequence). Trimming took off 3 bases at V and 7 bases at J, with 13 bases between the two ends. The CDR3 here is CAWSAGLTQPQHF. The CDR3 DNA reads as TGTGCCTGGAGCGCCGGCCTGACGCAGCCCCAGCATTTT.

This clone was detected once. V gene TRBV7-8 combines with J gene TRBJ1-3; 7 bases fit TRBD1. The V gene end was trimmed by 10 bases and the J gene end by 1 base; junction bases not matched to a gene: 13. The CDR3 runs 16 residues. CDR1 is SGHVS, CDR2 FQNEAQ, per germline. The DNA for the CDR3 is TGTGCCACCATGGGGACAGCCCCCCTTTCTGGAAACACCATATATTTT. Protein sequence: CATMGTAPLSGNTIYF.

The V call is TRBV5-1, the J call TRBJ2-3, with TRBD1 matching over 8 bases. CDR1 and CDR2 from the germline V gene are SGHRS and YFSETQ. The CDR3 has 17 amino acids. Trimming took 2 bases from V and 4 from J; bases not matched to a gene: 12. The CDR3 sequence: CASSFAPGGPGPDTQYF. CDR3 coding DNA: TGCGCCAGCAGCTTCGCCCCAGGGGGCCCCGGACCAGATACGCAGTATTTT. The entire variable domain, with the rest obtained from reference TRBV5-1 and TRBJ2-3, is as follows: KAGVTQTPRYLIKTRGQQVTLSCSPISGHRSVSWYQQTPGQGLQFLFEYFSETQRNKGNFPGRFSGRQFSNSRSEMNVSTLELGDSALYLCASSFAPGGPGPDTQYFGPGTRLTVL.

This rearrangement joins TRBV6-1 to TRBJ2-7; a weak D match, TRBD2 (5 bases). The CDR3 is made up of 16 amino acids. Germline CDR1 reads MNHNS; CDR2 reads SASEGT. The V end lost 1 base, the J end lost 2 bases, and 15 bases lay between the germline ends. CDR3: CASSEGQARAAYEQYF. CDR3 bases: TGTGCCAGCAGTGAAGGGCAGGCGCGGGCAGCCTACGAGCAGTACTTC.

This clone appeared a single time. The rearrangement uses TRBV7-2 and TRBJ2-7, with 13 bases aligning to TRBD2. V dropped 3 bases and J dropped 4; count of bases not matched to a gene: 3. Germline lookup yields CDR1 SGHTA and CDR2 FQGNSA. The CDR3 has 15 residues. CDR3 in DNA: TGTGCCAGCAGCTTGATGGGACTAGCGGGGTACGAGCAGTACTTC. The encoded protein is CASSLMGLAGYEQYF.

V gene TRBV6-5 combines with J gene TRBJ1-1, with unresolved D. Germline assignment: CDR1 MNHEY and CDR2 SVGAGI. The CDR3 covers 14 residues. Trimming took off 4 bases at V and 0 bases at J, with 9 bases between the two ends. CDR3 sequence: CASSFTLVNTEAFF. The CDR3 nucleotides read TGTGCCAGCAGTTTCACCCTAGTGAACACTGAAGCTTTCTTT.

This clone was seen more than once but under ten times. The J gene is TRBJ2-1, the V gene TRBV18; D might be TRBD2 (7 bases). This CDR3 comprises 15 residues. V was cut by 4 bases and J by 4 bases, with 14 bases left in between. The germline CDR1 and CDR2 sequences are KGHSH and LQKENI. DNA of the CDR3: TGTGCCAGCTCACTGGGGGCGGGAGTGTACAATGAGCAGTTCTTC. Its protein product is CASSLGAGVYNEQFF.

The chain uses TRBV4-1 and TRBJ2-2; 9 positions agree with TRBD2. The germline V gene encodes CDR1 MGHRA and CDR2 YSYEKL. This CDR3 contains 15 residues. Trimming at V came to 4 bases and at J to 4 bases, leaving 4 bases not matched to a gene. This CDR3 is CASSRWTSVTGELFF. Here the CDR3 DNA reads TGCGCCAGCAGCCGCTGGACTAGCGTCACCGGGGAGCTGTTTTTT.

The V and J genes are TRBV7-2 and TRBJ2-3; maybe TRBD2 (6 bases). The germline CDR1 and CDR2 sequences are SGHTA and FQGNSA. Trimming took 5 bases from V and 5 from J, leaving 23 bases between them. The CDR3 is 17 amino acids. This CDR3 reads CASSPRQGPGVGDTQYF. The DNA for the CDR3 is TGTGCCAGCAGCCCTCGGCAAGGTCCGGGGGTAGGAGATACGCAGTATTTT. Full variable domain (missing parts from reference TRBV7-2 and TRBJ2-3): GAGVSQSPSNKVTEKGKDVELRCDPISGHTALYWYRQSLGQGLEFLIYFQGNSAPDKSGLPSDRFSAERTGGSVSTLTIQRTQQEDSAVYLCASSPRQGPGVGDTQYFGPGTRLTVL.

This chain uses TRBV7-3 with TRBJ2-3, with D perhaps matching TRBD1 (5 bases). Germline-derived CDR1 and CDR2 are SGHTA and FQGTGA. V shed 3 bases and J shed 1 base, with 11 bases lying between them. The length of the CDR3 is 15 residues. CDR3 region: CASSLQGRGTDTQYF. The CDR3 coding sequence is TGTGCCAGCAGCTTGCAGGGTCGGGGCACAGATACGCAGTATTTT.